This passage covers 21 T cell receptor beta chains from one sample sequenced in a study of cytomegalovirus exposure and HLA in healthy donors. PCR involved 60 Vbeta and 13 Jbeta primers. The table came from immunoSEQ multiplex PCR; TCRdb's copy has only in-frame clones and leaves some out. Of 100,000 to 150,000 clones listed, around 82% were seen once; the top ten hold 3% to 4.5%. The source material was PBMCs. The origin of the receptors is a man aged 40-50 years in good health and CMV-seronegative.

The rearrangement links TRBV6-5 to TRBJ2-5; 12 positions match TRBD2. J was trimmed by 1 base and V by 6 bases; bases with no gene match: 3. The germline CDR1 and CDR2 sequences are MNHEY and SVGAGI. The CDR3 consists of 15 residues. The chain's CDR3 is CASRGGLAGQETQYF. The CDR3 region has the DNA TGTGCCAGCAGGGGGGGACTAGCGGGCCAAGAGACCCAGTACTTC.

The chain links TRBV4-2 to TRBJ2-7; 9 bases align to TRBD1. After removal of 1 base from V and 5 bases from J, the junction contained 15 bases not matched to a gene. Germline assignment: CDR1 LGHNA and CDR2 YNFKEQ. The CDR3 has 18 amino acids. The CDR3 sequence is CASSQVGDRAFSGDEQYF. The CDR3 DNA is TGTGCCAGCAGCCAAGTAGGGGACAGGGCCTTTTCGGGGGACGAGCAGTACTTC.

V usage is TRBV4-2 and J usage is TRBJ2-4; D ambiguous. This CDR3 spans 19 amino acids. Trimming left V 0 bases short and J 0 bases short, with 18 bases between. CDR1 is LGHNA and CDR2 is YNFKEQ in the germline V gene. The CDR3 sequence: CASSQDEKRTALAKNIQYF. Written as DNA, the CDR3 is TGTGCCAGCAGCCAAGACGAAAAGAGAACAGCACTAGCCAAAAACATTCAGTACTTC.

The count of this clone is one. The CDR3 region has the DNA TGTGCCAGCAGCTCCGGGACAGGGAACTTCCAAGAGACCCAGTACTTC. This encodes CASSSGTGNFQETQYF. The chain joins TRBV11-2 to TRBJ2-5; 9 positions match TRBD1. The V gene end was trimmed by 4 bases and the J gene end by 1 base; junction bases not matched to a gene: 7. CDR3 length: 16 amino acids. The germline gives CDR1 SGHAT, CDR2 FQNNGV.

The J gene is TRBJ1-3, the V gene TRBV11-1; possibly TRBD1 for D (6 bases). Deletions cut 5 bases from V and 0 bases from J, with 11 bases between. The CDR3 runs 15 residues. From germline, CDR1 is SGHAT and CDR2 FQDESV (reference sequence). The CDR3 is CASSTDSLSGNTIYF. The CDR3 bases are TGTGCCAGCAGCACGGACAGCCTCTCTGGAAACACCATATATTTT. The entire variable domain, with the rest obtained from reference TRBV11-1 and TRBJ1-3, is as follows: EAEVAQSPRYKITEKSQAVAFWCDPISGHATLYWYRQILGQGPELLVQFQDESVVDDSQLPKDRFSAERLKGVDSTLKIQPAELGDSAMYLCASSTDSLSGNTIYFGEGSWLTVV.

The V and J genes are TRBV10-3 and TRBJ2-5, with D perhaps matching TRBD2 (6 bases). Per the germline V gene, CDR1 is ENHRY and CDR2 is SYGVKD. With 7 bases removed from V and 5 bases from J, the gap between germline ends came to 14 bases. This CDR3 comprises 13 residues. CDR3 sequence: CAITPGEGETQYF. The CDR3 DNA reads TGTGCCATCACCCCGGGGGAAGGGGAGACCCAGTACTTC.

The rearrangement links TRBV7-9 to TRBJ2-5; D gene unclear. CDR3 size: 16 residues. V lost 0 bases to trimming and J lost 2 bases, with 13 bases between them. The germline V gene encodes CDR1 SEHNR and CDR2 FQNEAQ (reference sequence). CDR3 in amino acids: CASSLAAGFGQETQYF. The CDR3 region has the DNA TGTGCCAGCAGCTTAGCAGCCGGGTTTGGGCAAGAGACCCAGTACTTC.

The chain is built from TRBV4-3 and TRBJ1-2; possible D gene TRBD1, 6 bases. V was shortened by 1 base and J by 7 bases, with 10 bases between the two germline ends. Germline CDR1 and CDR2: LGHNA and YSLEER. The CDR3 is 13 amino acids. In nucleotides, the CDR3 is TGCGCCAGCAGCCAAGTATCAGGGGCTGGCTACACCTTC. Its protein product is CASSQVSGAGYTF.

The CDR3 protein is CASSPRTGVDTGELFF. The CDR3 DNA sequence: TGTGCCAGCAGTCCGAGGACAGGGGTGGACACCGGGGAGCTGTTTTTT. The chain is built from TRBV28 and TRBJ2-2; 9 bases are shared with TRBD1. CDR1 and CDR2 (germline): MDHEN, SYDVKM. The junction had 7 bases not matched to a gene; V was cut back by 5 bases and J by 3 bases. The CDR3 runs to 16 residues.

This chain connects TRBV2 to TRBJ1-1; D not resolved. This CDR3 spans 14 amino acids. Trimming cost V 1 base and J 3 bases, with 9 bases left between them. The germline V gene has CDR1 SNHLY and CDR2 FYNNEI. The DNA of the CDR3 is TGTGCCAGCAGTGAAGAGCCGCCTGACACTGAAGCTTTCTTT. As protein: CASSEEPPDTEAFF.

There are a few counts of this clone. This sequence joins TRBV6-7 and TRBJ2-7; 10 bases line up with TRBD2. TRBV6-7 is filed as an ORF, its function uncertain. J lost 3 bases, V lost 11 bases, and 31 bases had no gene match. The CDR3 totals 21 residues. DNA of the CDR3: TGTGCCCTGCAGCGGGGGGGATCGGGACAGGTTATCCCGCGGTGGAACTACGAGCAGTACTTC. It codes for CALQRGGSGQVIPRWNYEQYF.

This clone was seen a handful of times. The V gene is TRBV7-9, the J gene TRBJ1-2; D may be TRBD1 (5 bases). Germline V gene data show CDR1 as SEHNR and CDR2 as FQNEAQ (reference sequence). V lost 1 base, J lost 3 bases, and 12 bases lay in between. The CDR3 totals 15 residues. CDR3 nucleotide sequence: TGTGCCAGCAGCTTAGGGGGCAGCGGGCACTATGGCTACACCTTC. The encoded protein is CASSLGGSGHYGYTF.

The chain combines TRBV10-3 with TRBJ2-1; 8 nucleotides match TRBD2. The CDR3 loop spans 16 amino acids. Germline trimming cut 4 bases from V and 0 bases from J; bases unmatched to any gene: 5. Germline V CDR1 and CDR2: ENHRY, SYGVKD. The CDR3 nucleotides read TGTGCCATCAGTGCGGGAGGGACACTCTCCTACAATGAGCAGTTCTTC. This gives the protein CAISAGGTLSYNEQFF.

V is TRBV5-4 and J is TRBJ2-3, with D possibly being TRBD2 (5 bases). The V gene lost 3 bases and the J gene lost 4 bases, with 21 bases spanning the gap. The CDR3 loop spans 17 amino acids. Per germline, CDR1 SGHNT and CDR2 YYREEE (reference sequence). CDR3 in amino acids: CASSSDPTSLLADTQYF. The CDR3 coding sequence is TGTGCCAGCAGCTCCGATCCCACTAGTTTACTCGCAGATACGCAGTATTTT. The full variable domain, with the rest looked up from reference TRBV5-4 and TRBJ2-3, is ETGVTQSPTHLIKTRGQQVTLRCSSQSGHNTVSWYQQALGQGPQFIFQYYREEENGRGNFPPRFSGLQFPNYSSELNVNALELDDSALYLCASSSDPTSLLADTQYFGPGTRLTVL.

The chain joins TRBV6-5 to TRBJ1-2; D uncertain. From germline, CDR1 is MNHEY and CDR2 SVGAGI. Trimming left V 8 bases short and J 0 bases short, with 10 bases between. This CDR3 spans 13 amino acids. This chain's CDR3 is CASEVEANYGYTF. The CDR3, as DNA: TGTGCCAGCGAGGTCGAGGCTAACTATGGCTACACCTTC.

This chain connects TRBV27 to TRBJ2-2, with 8 positions matching TRBD2. This CDR3 comprises 16 residues. J lost 1 base, V lost 7 bases, and 8 bases had no gene match. Germline CDR1 reads MNHEY; CDR2 reads SMNVEV (reference sequence). The CDR3 here is CASKGRGVRNTGELFF. DNA for the CDR3: TGTGCCAGCAAGGGGCGGGGGGTTCGGAACACCGGGGAGCTGTTTTTT.

The CDR3 loop reads CASSGGQELYGYTF. The CDR3 nucleotides read TGTGCCAGCAGTGGGGGACAGGAGTTATATGGCTACACCTTC. The chain employs TRBV27 and TRBJ1-2; 8 positions agree with TRBD1. V was pared by 5 bases and J by 5 bases, with 7 bases of the junction left unmatched. The CDR3 has 14 residues. CDR1 and CDR2 (germline): MNHEY, SMNVEV (reference sequence).

This clone was counted once. V usage is TRBV4-3 and J usage is TRBJ2-3, with TRBD2 as a possible D gene (6 bases). The V end lost 0 bases, the J end lost 5 bases, and 15 bases lay between the germline ends. Looked up from germline, CDR1 is LGHNA and CDR2 is YSLEER. The CDR3 contains 16 residues. The CDR3 loop reads CASSQERTGVGDTQYF. DNA for the CDR3: TGCGCCAGCAGCCAAGAAAGGACGGGGGTAGGAGATACGCAGTATTTT.

The chain has TRBV28 and TRBJ1-2; D might be TRBD1 (5 bases). V was shortened by 6 bases and J by 0 bases, with 14 bases between the two germline ends. The germline V gene encodes CDR1 MDHEN and CDR2 SYDVKM. CDR3 size: 15 residues. The CDR3 region has the DNA TGTGCCAGCAGCTCCCCGGAGACAGCTAACTATGGCTACACCTTC. It yields the protein CASSSPETANYGYTF.

The CDR3 sequence: CASRAETSTDTQYF. In DNA form, the CDR3 reads TGTGCCAGTAGGGCGGAAACTAGCACAGATACGCAGTATTTT. This chain connects TRBV19 to TRBJ2-3, with D hard to call. This CDR3 has 14 residues. V was trimmed by 6 bases and J by 0 bases, leaving 10 bases between them. The germline CDR1 and CDR2 sequences are LNHDA and SQIVND (reference sequence).

V gene TRBV5-1 combines with J gene TRBJ2-5; 7 bases match TRBD2. Germline V gene data show CDR1 as SGHRS and CDR2 as YFSETQ. CDR3 length equals 13 residues. Trimming took 2 bases from V and 5 from J; bases not matched to a gene: 3. The CDR3 region is CASSLAGTETQYF. CDR3 DNA: TGCGCCAGCAGCTTAGCGGGGACGGAGACCCAGTACTTC. Based on the CDR3 plus reference TRBV5-1 and TRBJ2-5, the full variable domain is KAGVTQTPRYLIKTRGQQVTLSCSPISGHRSVSWYQQTPGQGLQFLFEYFSETQRNKGNFPGRFSGRQFSNSRSEMNVSTLELGDSALYLCASSLAGTETQYFGPGTRLLVL.